A single sample gave rise to the 31 T cell receptor beta chains below, sequenced in a study of blood T cell repertoires in COVID-19 (dated by TCRdb to 2018 to 2021). Preparation of the library involved the immunoSEQ multiplex PCR assay. In its TCRdb copy, this immuneACCESS table keeps in-frame sequences only and misses some clones. Where compared with another copy, unresolved V genes explain less than half of these, and the others have no known cause. This sample comprises 90,000 to 120,000 clones, around four fifths of them detected only once. The ten largest clonotypes hold 4% to 5.5% of the sample. Specimen: peripheral blood. Every receptor here comes from a man between 65 and 80 years old with acute or convalescent COVID-19.

The chain employs TRBV7-8 and TRBJ2-1; 7 bases line up with TRBD2. CDR1 is SGHVS, CDR2 FQNEAQ, per germline. V was clipped by 8 bases and J by 5 bases; unmatched bases: 9. CDR3 length equals 14 residues. DNA for the CDR3: TGTGCCAGCGCTCCGGGACTAACCAACAATGAGCAGTTCTTC. Translated, it gives CASAPGLTNNEQFF.

Remarks on this clone: The sample carries other DNA sequences with the same CDR3. The rearrangement joins TRBV3-1 (or the pseudogene TRBV3-2) to TRBJ2-5; TRBD2 aligns across 7 bases. V lost 1 base and J lost 2; bases outside the gene matches: 1. CDR1 and CDR2 (germline): LGHDT, YNNKEL (reference sequence). The CDR3 runs to 14 residues. CDR3 amino acids: CASSQVGGQETQYF. Written as DNA, the CDR3 is TGTGCCAGCAGCCAAGTGGGGGGGCAAGAGACCCAGTACTTC.

To note about this clone: Other nucleotide sequences in the sample specify the same CDR3. CDR3 loop: CASSELAGGYEQYF. The DNA of the CDR3 is TGTGCCAGCAGTGAGTTAGCGGGGGGTTACGAGCAGTACTTC. This chain links TRBV2 with TRBJ2-7; TRBD2 agrees at 10 bases. V lost 3 bases, J lost 4 bases, and 3 bases stayed unmatched. This CDR3 contains 14 residues. Germline values: CDR1 SNHLY, CDR2 FYNNEI.

The rearrangement links TRBV7-2 to TRBJ2-1; no reliable D call. Trimming left V 5 bases short and J 8 bases short, with 10 bases between. Germline-derived CDR1 and CDR2 are SGHTA and FQGNSA. The CDR3 is 12 residues long. DNA of the CDR3: TGTGCCAGCAGCCCCCCTAATGATGAGCAGTTCTTC. Encoded protein: CASSPPNDEQFF.

This clone has more than one count but fewer than ten. The chain couples TRBV18 to TRBJ1-1; maybe TRBD1 (6 bases). The germline CDR1 and CDR2 sequences are KGHSH and LQKENI. V dropped 0 bases and J dropped 7 bases, with 12 bases sitting between them. This CDR3 has 14 amino acids. The CDR3 region is CASSPPTRGIEAFF. CDR3 nucleotide sequence: TGTGCCAGCTCACCACCGACCAGGGGTATTGAAGCTTTCTTT.

The genes are TRBV2 and TRBJ1-1; 7 nucleotides align to TRBD1. The CDR3 has 12 amino acids. From germline, CDR1 is SNHLY and CDR2 FYNNEI. With 6 bases clipped from V and 11 bases from J, the junction kept 9 bases outside the gene matches. For the CDR3, the DNA is TGTGCCAGCAGCGGGACAGCGGAATTGGCTTTCTTT. It encodes CASSGTAELAFF.

The rearrangement links TRBV7-2 to TRBJ2-1; D is perhaps TRBD2 (6 bases). Germline V lookup: CDR1 SGHTA, CDR2 FQGNSA. Trimming removed 6 bases at V and 7 bases at J, with 10 bases between. This CDR3 is 12 amino acids long. CDR3 nucleotide sequence: TGTGCCAGCAGTCGTCGGGGGAATGAGCAGTTCTTC. Amino acid sequence: CASSRRGNEQFF.

The V gene is TRBV19, the J gene TRBJ2-5; perhaps TRBD2 as D (5 bases). Per the germline V gene, CDR1 is LNHDA and CDR2 is SQIVND (reference sequence). The CDR3 loop spans 12 amino acids. The V and J ends lost 10 bases and 0 bases respectively, with 9 bases between them. The CDR3 DNA reads as TGTGCCACCGGACTTAACCAAGAGACCCAGTACTTC. Translating it yields CATGLNQETQYF.

This rearrangement joins TRBV27 to TRBJ2-2; TRBD1 matches at 7 bases. The CDR3 runs to 16 residues. Per the germline V gene, CDR1 is MNHEY and CDR2 is SMNVEV (reference sequence). Trimming at V came to 5 bases and at J to 7 bases, leaving 13 bases not matched to a gene. The CDR3 nucleotides are TGTGCCAGCAGTCCGCCGGCAGGGGGTGGAGTCGGGGAGCTGTTTTTT. It yields the protein CASSPPAGGGVGELFF.

The chain recombines TRBV14 with TRBJ2-7; 13 nucleotides match TRBD2. V trimming: 0 bases; J trimming: 2 bases; junction bases outside the gene matches: 4. Germline-derived CDR1 and CDR2 are SGHDN and FVKESK. The CDR3 contains 17 residues. CDR3 protein: CASSQDLGLAGTYEQYF. CDR3 nucleotides: TGTGCCAGCAGCCAAGATTTGGGACTAGCGGGGACCTACGAGCAGTACTTC.

The chain joins TRBV5-5 to TRBJ2-3, with 7 nucleotides matching TRBD1. The CDR3 covers 16 residues. Germline V CDR1 and CDR2: SGHKS, YYEKEE (reference sequence). V lost 1 base and J lost 0; bases outside the gene matches: 5. CDR3: CASSLTGATSTDTQYF. The CDR3 DNA reads TGTGCCAGCAGCTTGACAGGGGCCACTAGCACAGATACGCAGTATTTT.

The V gene is TRBV5-6, the J gene TRBJ2-3; D not certain. The V and J ends lost 1 base and 2 bases respectively, with 5 bases between them. There are 13 residues in the CDR3. Germline loops: CDR1 SGHDT, CDR2 YYEEEE. CDR3 in DNA: TGTGCCAGCAGCTTGACAACCACAGATACGCAGTATTTT. It specifies CASSLTTTDTQYF.

This sequence joins TRBV7-9 and TRBJ1-2; no clear D gene. Germline V gives CDR1 SEHNR, CDR2 FQNEAQ (reference sequence). This CDR3 has 14 residues. Trimming took off 1 base at V and 7 bases at J, with 13 bases between the two ends. The CDR3 DNA sequence: TGTGCCAGCAGCTTAGTAGAGGGTTTGAGTGGCTACACCTTC. This gives the protein CASSLVEGLSGYTF. The entire variable domain, with the rest obtained from reference TRBV7-9 and TRBJ1-2, is as follows: DTGVSQNPRHKITKRGQNVTFRCDPISEHNRLYWYRQTLGQGPEFLTYFQNEAQLEKSRLLSDRFSAERPKGSFSTLEIQRTEQGDSAMYLCASSLVEGLSGYTFGSGTRLTVV.

This sequence joins TRBV6-5 and TRBJ1-2, with 9 bases matching TRBD1. Germline V gene data show CDR1 as MNHEY and CDR2 as SVGAGI. The V gene end was trimmed by 6 bases and the J gene end by 6 bases; junction bases not matched to a gene: 8. The CDR3 sequence is 14 residues long. The CDR3 DNA follows: TGTGCCAGCAGGGGGACAGGGAGAGAAGATGGCTACACCTTC. It yields the protein CASRGTGREDGYTF.

The V and J genes are TRBV7-9 and TRBJ1-4; TRBD1 matches at 7 bases. Losses at the gene ends were 3 bases for V and 10 bases for J; bases not matched to a gene: 2. Per germline, CDR1 SEHNR and CDR2 FQNEAQ (reference sequence). The CDR3 runs to 12 residues. CDR3: CASSFTGVKLFF. DNA for the CDR3: TGTGCCAGCAGCTTTACAGGGGTAAAACTGTTTTTT.

The chain links TRBV27 to TRBJ2-2; 7 bases agree with TRBD2. The CDR3 is 14 amino acids. Trimming at V came to 6 bases and at J to 4 bases, leaving 5 bases not matched to a gene. CDR1 MNHEY and CDR2 SMNVEV come from the germline V gene (reference sequence). The CDR3 coding sequence is TGTGCCAGCAGAGCGGGGAGCGGCACCGGGGAGCTGTTTTTT. Translating it yields CASRAGSGTGELFF.

This clone has only one observation. The chain couples TRBV6-5 to TRBJ1-2, with 7 positions matching TRBD1. The V segment lost 6 bases and the J segment 4 bases; nucleotides outside the gene matches: 8. The CDR3 contains 14 residues. Germline V gene sequence: CDR1 MNHEY, CDR2 SVGAGI. The CDR3 loop is CASSRDSVPYGYTF. The CDR3 DNA is TGTGCCAGCAGCAGGGACAGCGTACCCTATGGCTACACCTTC.

The CDR3 DNA sequence: TGCGCCAGCAGCCGGACTAGCGGGGGGCTAAACCAAGAGACCCAGTACTTC. Translated, it gives CASSRTSGGLNQETQYF. The J gene is TRBJ2-5, the V gene TRBV5-1; 14 bases map to TRBD2. The CDR3 covers 17 residues. In germline, CDR1 is SGHRS, CDR2 YFSETQ. V lost 4 bases and J lost 0; bases outside the gene matches: 5.

This rearrangement joins TRBV29-1 to TRBJ2-1; 7 bases are shared with TRBD1. Germline V CDR1 and CDR2: SQVTM, ANQGSEA. V lost 5 bases, J lost 4 bases, and 5 bases stayed unmatched. The CDR3 length is 13 residues. CDR3 region: CSVSGQQYNEQFF. CDR3 DNA sequence: TGCAGCGTTTCGGGACAGCAATACAATGAGCAGTTCTTC.

A note on this clone: The junction does not match germline at one end; this may be a read error. The chain links TRBV3-1 (or the pseudogene TRBV3-2) to TRBJ2-7; tentatively, D is TRBD1 (5 bases). The CDR3 extends over 16 amino acids. Germline V gene sequence: CDR1 LGHDT, CDR2 YNNKEL (reference sequence). The CDR3 reads CASSQDSGRAFYEQYF. DNA for the CDR3: TGTGCCAGCAGTCAAGATTCCGGCAGGGCCTTTTACGAGCAGTACTTC.

The V and J genes are TRBV9 and TRBJ1-2; D remains ambiguous. CDR3 length: 15 amino acids. Germline V CDR1 and CDR2: SGDLS, YYNGEE. The V and J ends lost 0 bases and 3 bases respectively, with 12 bases between them. The CDR3 loop is CASSVEGGSDYGYTF. The CDR3 DNA reads as TGTGCCAGCAGCGTAGAGGGCGGGTCCGACTATGGCTACACCTTC.

The chain joins TRBV5-8 to TRBJ1-1; tentatively, D is TRBD1 (6 bases). The germline CDR1 and CDR2 sequences are SGHTS and YDEGEE. The CDR3 is 16 residues long. V was trimmed by 2 bases and J by 0 bases, leaving 14 bases between them. The CDR3 DNA reads TGTGCCAGCAGCTTCCCGTACAGGGATGTGAACACTGAAGCTTTCTTT. This translates into CASSFPYRDVNTEAFF. The full variable domain, rest sourced from reference TRBV5-8 and TRBJ1-1, is EAGVTQSPTHLIKTRGQQATLRCSPISGHTSVYWYQQALGLGLQFLLWYDEGEERNRGNFPPRFSGRQFPNYSSELNVNALELEDSALYLCASSFPYRDVNTEAFFGQGTRLTVV.

The chain couples TRBV19 to TRBJ1-4, with D unclear. Trimming left V 5 bases short and J 7 bases short, with 17 bases between. Germline values: CDR1 LNHDA, CDR2 SQIVND (reference sequence). The CDR3 spans 15 residues. CDR3 bases: TGTGCCAGTAGTCCACGGGCGGAGGGCGGTGAAAAACTGTTTTTT. Translating it yields CASSPRAEGGEKLFF.

This rearrangement joins TRBV29-1 to TRBJ1-4; 9 nucleotides line up with TRBD1. Germline-derived CDR1 and CDR2 are SQVTM and ANQGSEA. This CDR3 has 18 amino acids. With V trimmed by 7 bases and J by 1 base, 16 bases remained unmatched. As DNA, the CDR3 is TGCAGCGCCCGAAGCTTGGGACAGGGTGAAGGAACTAATGAAAAACTGTTTTTT. Its translation: CSARSLGQGEGTNEKLFF.

The chain has TRBV6-5 and TRBJ1-4; maybe TRBD1 (6 bases). The CDR3 is 14 residues long. Germline V lookup: CDR1 MNHEY, CDR2 SVGAGI. The V and J ends lost 9 bases and 10 bases respectively, with 21 bases between them. CDR3 loop: CASTQSGQLGKLFF. The CDR3 DNA follows: TGTGCCAGTACACAGTCTGGACAGCTAGGAAAACTGTTTTTT.

The rearrangement links TRBV9 to TRBJ2-7; 14 bases are shared with TRBD2. The junction had 2 bases not matched to a gene; V was cut back by 0 bases and J by 3 bases. Germline V lookup: CDR1 SGDLS, CDR2 YYNGEE. The length of the CDR3 is 16 residues. CDR3 amino acids: CASSVGTSGGIYEQYF. DNA for the CDR3: TGTGCCAGCAGCGTAGGGACTAGCGGGGGGATCTACGAGCAGTACTTC. Based on the CDR3 plus reference TRBV9 and TRBJ2-7, the full variable domain is DSGVTQTPKHLITATGQRVTLRCSPRSGDLSVYWYQQSLDQGLQFLIQYYNGEERAKGNILERFSAQQFPDLHSELNLSSLELGDSALYFCASSVGTSGGIYEQYFGPGTRLTVT.

V and J are TRBV29-1 and TRBJ2-7; 10 bases align to TRBD1. CDR1 and CDR2 from the germline V gene are SQVTM and ANQGSEA. Trimming took 1 base from V and 4 from J; bases not matched to a gene: 10. This CDR3 region has 16 residues. The DNA for the CDR3 is TGCAGCGTTGAAGGTAGCCCGGGACAGGGGTCGTACGAGCAGTACTTC. Protein product: CSVEGSPGQGSYEQYF.

V and J are TRBV3-1 (or the pseudogene TRBV3-2) and TRBJ1-1; possibly TRBD1 for D (5 bases). This CDR3 spans 13 amino acids. V dropped 4 bases and J dropped 8 bases, with 14 bases sitting between them. Germline CDR1 and CDR2: LGHDT and YNNKEL (reference sequence). Here the CDR3 DNA reads TGTGCCAGCAGCCCCAGGGAGGGAAGGGAAGCTTTCTTT. Amino acids: CASSPREGREAFF.

The V and J genes are TRBV6-4 and TRBJ2-2; D may be TRBD1 (6 bases). Germline loops: CDR1 MRHNA, CDR2 SNTAGT. Deletions cut 5 bases from V and 1 base from J, with 20 bases between. The CDR3 is 18 residues long. The CDR3 nucleotides are TGTGCCAGCAGTAGCTCCCCGTTGACAGGAAAGAACACCGGGGAGCTGTTTTTT. Residues: CASSSSPLTGKNTGELFF.

This clone was detected only a few times. The J gene is TRBJ1-2, the V gene TRBV18; 9 bases map to TRBD1. Germline V gene data show CDR1 as KGHSH and CDR2 as LQKENI. The CDR3 is 13 residues long. V dropped 5 bases and J dropped 8; count of bases not matched to a gene: 6. CDR3 sequence (DNA): TGTGCCAGCTCAAGAACAGGGGGCGAGGGCTACACCTTC. It translates to CASSRTGGEGYTF.

Here the CDR3 reads CASSSREAGVPPPTDTQYF. The CDR3 DNA sequence: TGTGCCAGCAGCTCCCGAGAAGCGGGGGTGCCACCCCCGACAGATACGCAGTATTTT. The J gene is TRBJ2-3, the V gene TRBV5-4; 8 nucleotides agree with TRBD2. The germline CDR1 and CDR2 sequences are SGHNT and YYREEE (reference sequence). J was trimmed by 3 bases and V by 3 bases; bases with no gene match: 18. The CDR3 contains 19 residues.